The TCR beta chain described here comes from a study of blood T cell repertoires in COVID-19. Authors' methods: Researchers report that nucleated cell counts were estimated from reference gene primer amplification. Method: immunoSEQ multiplex PCR; TCRdb's copy keeps in-frame clones and lacks some. From that table come the V and J calls and clone size; the DNA was used to work out D and trimming. The repertoire consists of 110,000 to 150,000 clones, with 80% to 90% occurring once and the leading ten covering less than 3%. With V trimmed by 4 bases and J by 9 bases, 15 bases remained unmatched. Germline lookup yields CDR1 SGHTA and CDR2 FQGTGA. This CDR3 has 16 residues.

This TCR was recovered from a man aged 60-69 years with active or convalescent COVID-19. The chain combines TRBV7-3 with TRBJ1-2, with TRBD1 identical over 9 bases. Source material: peripheral blood. This CDR3 reads CASSSLPPGQGLSYTF. The DNA of the CDR3 is TGTGCCAGCAGCTCCCTTCCGCCGGGACAGGGTTTAAGCTACACCTTC.